This T cell receptor (beta chain) emerged from a study of blood T cell repertoires in COVID-19. Germline CDR1 reads KGHSH; CDR2 reads LQKENI. V lost 3 bases and J lost 4; bases outside the gene matches: 4. The CDR3 contains 14 residues. The data were produced by immunoSEQ multiplex PCR, yet TCRdb's version contains in-frame clones alone and is incomplete. This repertoire shows about 200,000 clones, around 87% found once; its top ten account for about 2.9%. Sample: peripheral blood. The chain joins TRBV18 to TRBJ2-3; 7 nucleotides agree with TRBD1. The sequence derives from a man aged 55 to 69 with acute or convalescent COVID-19. The CDR3 sequence: CASSPQTGADTQYF. The CDR3 DNA reads TGTGCCAGCTCACCCCAAACAGGGGCAGATACGCAGTATTTT.